This T cell receptor beta chain appears in the sequencing data of a study of blood T cell repertoires in COVID-19. On the study more broadly: COVID-19 samples collected from the United States, Italy and Spain covered acute and convalescent phases. T cells, B-cell-depleted T cells, or PBMCs provided the cDNA or gDNA that served as material.

The CDR3 spans 15 residues. J lost 6 bases, V lost 0 bases, and 1 base had no gene match. Looked up from germline, CDR1 is SGHVS and CDR2 is FNYEAQ. Per the authors' pipeline: Counts of nucleated cells, estimated from reference gene primer amplification, were obtained. Profiled with immunoSEQ multiplex PCR; TCRdb holds only in-frame clones, not every one. V, J and clone size are taken as reported in that table, and D and trimming were inferred from the DNA itself. This repertoire shows tens of thousands of clones, around 82% found once; its top ten account for roughly 5.4%. The receptor's source is a man aged 50 to 60 with active COVID-19. The specimen sequenced was peripheral blood. The genes are TRBV7-6 and TRBJ2-5, with 13 bases lining up with TRBD2. The DNA for the CDR3 is TGTGCCAGCAGCTTAGCGGGGACTAGCGGGAAGACCCAGTACTTC. Its protein product is CASSLAGTSGKTQYF.